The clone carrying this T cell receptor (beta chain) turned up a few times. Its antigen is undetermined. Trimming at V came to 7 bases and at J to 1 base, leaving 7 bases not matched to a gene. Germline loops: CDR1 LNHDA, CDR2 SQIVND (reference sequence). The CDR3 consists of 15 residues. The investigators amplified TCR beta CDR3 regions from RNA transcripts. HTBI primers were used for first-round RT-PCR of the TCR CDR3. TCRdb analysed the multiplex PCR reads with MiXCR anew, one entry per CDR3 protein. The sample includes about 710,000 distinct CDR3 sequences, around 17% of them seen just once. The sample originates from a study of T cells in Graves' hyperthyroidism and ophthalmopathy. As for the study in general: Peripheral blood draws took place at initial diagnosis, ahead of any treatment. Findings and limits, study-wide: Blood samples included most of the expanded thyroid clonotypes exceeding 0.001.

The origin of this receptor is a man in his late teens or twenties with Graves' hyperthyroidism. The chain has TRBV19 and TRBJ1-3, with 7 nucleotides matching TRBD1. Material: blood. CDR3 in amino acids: CASTSVTGSGNTIYF. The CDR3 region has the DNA TGTGCCAGTACCTCGGTGACAGGGTCTGGAAACACCATATATTTT.